This T cell receptor beta chain emerged from a study of radiation and T cells in renal cell carcinoma. Time point described: blood 2 weeks post-SBRT. Treatment specified: 15 Gy SBRT to primary tumor, nephrectomy 4 weeks later. The tumor was a clear cell renal cell carcinoma. Method: immunoSEQ multiplex PCR; TCRdb's copy keeps in-frame clones and lacks some. The sample consists of 120,000 or so clones, around 81% of them appearing once. Looked up from germline, CDR1 is SGHRS and CDR2 is YFSETQ. The junction had 6 bases not matched to a gene; V was cut back by 4 bases and J by 1 base. There are 16 residues in the CDR3.

The sequenced sample was blood, obtained from a patient whose treatment included radiotherapy and nephrectomy. The receptor was isolated from a man between 50 and 59 years old with renal cell carcinoma. V and J are TRBV5-1 and TRBJ2-2; 8 bases are a match to TRBD1. This CDR3 reads CASSQGTGENTGELFF. The DNA for the CDR3 is TGCGCCAGCAGCCAAGGGACAGGAGAGAACACCGGGGAGCTGTTTTTT. Based on the CDR3 plus reference TRBV5-1 and TRBJ2-2, the full variable domain is KAGVTQTPRYLIKTRGQQVTLSCSPISGHRSVSWYQQTPGQGLQFLFEYFSETQRNKGNFPGRFSGRQFSNSRSEMNVSTLELGDSALYLCASSQGTGENTGELFFGEGSRLTVL.